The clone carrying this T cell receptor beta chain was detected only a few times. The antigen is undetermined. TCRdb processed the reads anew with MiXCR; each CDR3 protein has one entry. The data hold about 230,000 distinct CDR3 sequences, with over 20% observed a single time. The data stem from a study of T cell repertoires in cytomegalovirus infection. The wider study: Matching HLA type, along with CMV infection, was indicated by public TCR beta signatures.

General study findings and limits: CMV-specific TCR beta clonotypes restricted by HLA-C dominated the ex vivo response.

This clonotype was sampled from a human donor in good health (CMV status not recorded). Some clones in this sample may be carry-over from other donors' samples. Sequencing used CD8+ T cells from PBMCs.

This CDR3 is CASSSDGGTEAFF. The CDR3 nucleotides read TGTGCCAGCAGTTCAGATGGGGGCACTGAAGCTTTCTTT. The chain employs TRBV13 and TRBJ1-1; tentatively, D is TRBD1 (5 bases). Germline loops: CDR1 PRHDT, CDR2 FYEKMQ (reference sequence). This CDR3 contains 13 residues. Trimming pared 6 bases from V and 4 bases from J, leaving 12 bases between.